The T cell receptor (beta chain) described here comes from a study of T cell responses to AZD1222 COVID-19 vaccine. General study results and limits: Baseline seropositives among AZD1222 recipients totaled only 5 to 7. The reported proportion of spike-specific TCRs targeting unmutated variant regions was nearly half.

Only in-frame clones appear in the TCRdb table, and some are missing; sequencing was by immunoSEQ multiplex PCR. The table shows 150,000 to 200,000 clones, with approximately 86% occurring only once. Worth noting for this clone: Antigen unknown.

The sample here was peripheral blood, taken on day 0 of AZD1222 vaccination. The clonotype comes from an adult in good health.

CDR3 amino acids: CATSSQTGLSEKLFF. The CDR3 DNA sequence: TGTGCCACCAGCAGCCAAACAGGGCTTAGTGAAAAACTGTTTTTT. This sequence joins TRBV15 and TRBJ1-4; the D gene is possibly TRBD1 (6 bases). V lost 3 bases and J lost 7, with 15 bases in between. CDR1 and CDR2 from the germline V gene are LNHNV and YYDKDF (reference sequence). The length of the CDR3 is 15 residues.